The entry below describes one T cell receptor (beta chain). Antigen: not known. Germline-derived CDR1 and CDR2 are LNHDA and SQIVND (reference sequence). This CDR3 is 16 amino acids long. The ends were cut back, 7 bases at V and 1 base at J, with 17 bases in the middle. The sample is drawn from a study of persistence of HIV-infected CD4 T cells. Anti-CD3/anti-CD28 beads served as a nonspecific positive control stimulus. Sorting of responding CD4+ T cells relied on upregulated CD40 ligand together with CD69. A roughly 20-hour stimulation of CD8-depleted PBMCs used anti-CD28/CD49d costimulation, CD40-blocking antibody and enfuvirtide. The libraries were made with immunoSEQ version 4 in survey mode. The data were produced by immunoSEQ multiplex PCR, yet TCRdb's version contains in-frame clones alone and is incomplete. The sample shows under 45,000 clones, about 90% of them seen only once.

This TCR derives from an adult man with HIV who was CMV-seropositive. This specimen consisted of CD4+ T cells sorted from PBMCs after roughly 19-hour stimulation, obtained from a patient who received antiretroviral therapy. The V gene is TRBV19, the J gene TRBJ1-5; D perhaps matches TRBD1 (6 bases). CDR3: CASTIQGAGSNQPQHF. The CDR3 bases are TGTGCCAGTACGATACAGGGTGCTGGGAGCAATCAGCCCCAGCATTTT.